The 10 T cell receptor beta chains below all came from one sample that was sequenced in a study of shared clonotypes between healthy human individuals. Only CD45RO-negative cells positively selected for CCR7 counted as naive CD8 cells, so terminally differentiated effector memory CD45RA+ cells were excluded. TCRdb keeps only in-frame clones here, not all; method: immunoSEQ multiplex PCR. Among hundreds of thousands of clones, roughly 92% were seen once, and the ten largest hold 24%. Sequencing input: naive CD8+ T cells sorted from blood. The source of these receptors is a man in his thirties or forties in good health.

The gene calls are TRBV7-9 and TRBJ1-5; 8 bases align to TRBD1. The CDR3 runs to 19 residues. Germline CDR1 is SEHNR and CDR2 is FQNEAQ (reference sequence). V gave up 5 bases and J gave up 0 bases; unmatched junction bases: 15. Here the CDR3 DNA reads TGTGCCAGCAGCCCATTAGGACAGGGAACCCTTTATAGCAATCAGCCCCAGCATTTT. This sequence encodes CASSPLGQGTLYSNQPQHF.

This rearrangement joins TRBV6-5 to TRBJ2-1; D may match TRBD1 or TRBD2 (6 bases each). The V end lost 6 bases, the J end lost 15 bases, and 15 bases lay between the germline ends. Germline-derived CDR1 and CDR2 are MNHEY and SVGAGI. The CDR3 extends over 11 amino acids. The CDR3 spells CASSPGGSGFF. As DNA, the CDR3 is TGTGCCAGCAGCCCCGGGGGCAGTGGGTTCTTC.

The chain recombines TRBV30 with TRBJ2-3; D is uncertain. The V and J ends lost 7 bases and 3 bases respectively, with 5 bases between them. The V gene's germline CDR1 is GTSNPN and CDR2 SVGIG (reference sequence). This CDR3 spans 10 amino acids. The CDR3 loop reads CAFATDTQYF. The CDR3 DNA follows: TGTGCCTTCGCGACAGATACGCAGTATTTT.

The gene calls are TRBV14 and TRBJ2-7; 13 bases match TRBD2. Germline CDR1 reads SGHDN; CDR2 reads FVKESK. J gave up 4 bases and V 1 base, and 4 bases lay outside the gene matches. CDR3 length: 16 amino acids. CDR3 region: CASSQAGLAGVYEQYF. The CDR3 DNA is TGTGCCAGCAGCCAAGCTGGACTAGCGGGAGTGTACGAGCAGTACTTC.

In DNA, the CDR3 is TGTGCCAGCAGTGAAGTTGGTGCGGCCGAGCAGTACTTC. It encodes CASSEVGAAEQYF. The rearrangement links TRBV2 to TRBJ2-7, with D unresolved. The CDR3 has 13 amino acids. Germline CDR1 and CDR2: SNHLY and FYNNEI. Trimming cost V 1 base and J 6 bases, with 10 bases left between them. Combining the CDR3 with reference TRBV2 and TRBJ2-7 gives the whole variable domain EPEVTQTPSHQVTQMGQEVILRCVPISNHLYFYWYRQILGQKVEFLVSFYNNEISEKSEIFDDQFSVERPDGSNFTLKIRSTKLEDSAMYFCASSEVGAAEQYFGPGTRLTVT.

This rearrangement joins TRBV5-8 to TRBJ2-7; 8 bases fit TRBD2. The CDR3 has 15 residues. Germline CDR1 SGHTS, CDR2 YDEGEE. The V and J ends lost 3 bases and 3 bases, in that order; junction bases with no gene match: 8. The CDR3 spells CASSSLTSANYEQYF. The CDR3, as DNA: TGTGCCAGCAGCTCCTTGACTAGCGCCAACTACGAGCAGTACTTC. The full variable domain, rest sourced from reference TRBV5-8 and TRBJ2-7, is EAGVTQSPTHLIKTRGQQATLRCSPISGHTSVYWYQQALGLGLQFLLWYDEGEERNRGNFPPRFSGRQFPNYSSELNVNALELEDSALYLCASSSLTSANYEQYFGPGTRLTVT.

The chain employs TRBV11-3 and TRBJ2-2; 12 bases align to TRBD2. The germline gives CDR1 SGHNT, CDR2 YENEEA. V gave up 6 bases and J gave up 5 bases; unmatched junction bases: 7. The CDR3 is 16 amino acids. CDR3 in amino acids: CASRRLAGVGTGELFF. CDR3 coding DNA: TGTGCCAGCAGGCGACTAGCGGGAGTAGGAACCGGGGAGCTGTTTTTT.

V usage is TRBV7-9 and J usage is TRBJ2-7, with a possible D match to TRBD2 (5 bases). The CDR3 has 12 residues. Germline V gene lookup returns CDR1 SEHNR and CDR2 FQNEAQ (reference sequence). V was shortened by 4 bases and J by 6 bases, with 10 bases between the two germline ends. The CDR3 loop is CASSSVRGEQYF. The CDR3 DNA reads as TGTGCCAGCAGCTCAGTCCGGGGCGAGCAGTACTTC.

The chain is built from TRBV7-6 and TRBJ2-2; no firm D call. Deletions cut 2 bases from V and 4 bases from J, with 5 bases between. The CDR3 is 13 residues long. Germline V gene data show CDR1 as SGHVS and CDR2 as FNYEAQ. The CDR3 here is CASSLKGTGELFF. The CDR3 DNA reads as TGTGCCAGCAGCTTAAAGGGCACCGGGGAGCTGTTTTTT.

This rearrangement joins TRBV9 to TRBJ2-2; D is undetermined. CDR3 length: 18 amino acids. Germline CDR1 is SGDLS and CDR2 is YYNGEE. Trimming stripped 0 bases from V and 2 bases from J, with 17 bases between. CDR3: CASSVATVGFGNTGELFF. For the CDR3, the DNA is TGTGCCAGCAGCGTAGCTACGGTAGGGTTCGGAAACACCGGGGAGCTGTTTTTT.